The sequence of this TCR beta chain was determined in a study of cytomegalovirus exposure and HLA in healthy donors. About the research overall: Among the 350 to 400 donors who were genotyped, roughly 76% fell in the genetic ancestry cluster that is associated with self-reported Caucasian donors. Whole-study results and caveats: Accurate predictions that matched the HLA-A and HLA-B alleles of most subjects were reportedly made from TCR beta sequences. Productive rates of about 90% or about 30% were seen for most TCR beta V segments in an earlier analysis.

Concerning this clone: Its antigen is unknown.

The study ran its PCR with 60 Vbeta and 13 Jbeta primers. Clones were read by immunoSEQ multiplex PCR, and TCRdb kept only the in-frame ones, dropping some. The repertoire consists of 150,000 or so clones, with 60% to 85% occurring once and the leading ten covering approximately 13%. The length of the CDR3 is 15 residues. Germline CDR1 MNHEY, CDR2 SVGAGI. With V trimmed by 3 bases and J by 8 bases, 10 bases remained unmatched. This sequence was found in a man aged 35 to 55 in good health and CMV-seropositive. The V and J genes are TRBV6-5 and TRBJ1-2; 9 bases agree with TRBD1. The source material was PBMCs. This CDR3 is CASSYDSTGGRGYTF. The CDR3 bases are TGTGCCAGCAGTTATGACTCGACAGGGGGAAGAGGCTACACCTTC.